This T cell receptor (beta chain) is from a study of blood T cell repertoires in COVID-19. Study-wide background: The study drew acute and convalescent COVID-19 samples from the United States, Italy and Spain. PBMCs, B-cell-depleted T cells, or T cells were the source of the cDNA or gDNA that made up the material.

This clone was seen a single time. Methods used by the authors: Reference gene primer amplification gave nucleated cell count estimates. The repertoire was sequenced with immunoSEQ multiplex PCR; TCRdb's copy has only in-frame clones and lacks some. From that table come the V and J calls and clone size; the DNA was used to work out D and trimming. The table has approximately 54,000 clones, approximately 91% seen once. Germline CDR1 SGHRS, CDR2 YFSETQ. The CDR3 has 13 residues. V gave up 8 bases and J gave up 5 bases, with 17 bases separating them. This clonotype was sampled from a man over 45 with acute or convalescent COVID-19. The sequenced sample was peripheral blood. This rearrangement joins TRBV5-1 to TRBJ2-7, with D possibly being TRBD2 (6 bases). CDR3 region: CASNEGLRNEQYF. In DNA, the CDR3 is TGCGCCAGTAATGAGGGACTCCGGAACGAGCAGTACTTC.